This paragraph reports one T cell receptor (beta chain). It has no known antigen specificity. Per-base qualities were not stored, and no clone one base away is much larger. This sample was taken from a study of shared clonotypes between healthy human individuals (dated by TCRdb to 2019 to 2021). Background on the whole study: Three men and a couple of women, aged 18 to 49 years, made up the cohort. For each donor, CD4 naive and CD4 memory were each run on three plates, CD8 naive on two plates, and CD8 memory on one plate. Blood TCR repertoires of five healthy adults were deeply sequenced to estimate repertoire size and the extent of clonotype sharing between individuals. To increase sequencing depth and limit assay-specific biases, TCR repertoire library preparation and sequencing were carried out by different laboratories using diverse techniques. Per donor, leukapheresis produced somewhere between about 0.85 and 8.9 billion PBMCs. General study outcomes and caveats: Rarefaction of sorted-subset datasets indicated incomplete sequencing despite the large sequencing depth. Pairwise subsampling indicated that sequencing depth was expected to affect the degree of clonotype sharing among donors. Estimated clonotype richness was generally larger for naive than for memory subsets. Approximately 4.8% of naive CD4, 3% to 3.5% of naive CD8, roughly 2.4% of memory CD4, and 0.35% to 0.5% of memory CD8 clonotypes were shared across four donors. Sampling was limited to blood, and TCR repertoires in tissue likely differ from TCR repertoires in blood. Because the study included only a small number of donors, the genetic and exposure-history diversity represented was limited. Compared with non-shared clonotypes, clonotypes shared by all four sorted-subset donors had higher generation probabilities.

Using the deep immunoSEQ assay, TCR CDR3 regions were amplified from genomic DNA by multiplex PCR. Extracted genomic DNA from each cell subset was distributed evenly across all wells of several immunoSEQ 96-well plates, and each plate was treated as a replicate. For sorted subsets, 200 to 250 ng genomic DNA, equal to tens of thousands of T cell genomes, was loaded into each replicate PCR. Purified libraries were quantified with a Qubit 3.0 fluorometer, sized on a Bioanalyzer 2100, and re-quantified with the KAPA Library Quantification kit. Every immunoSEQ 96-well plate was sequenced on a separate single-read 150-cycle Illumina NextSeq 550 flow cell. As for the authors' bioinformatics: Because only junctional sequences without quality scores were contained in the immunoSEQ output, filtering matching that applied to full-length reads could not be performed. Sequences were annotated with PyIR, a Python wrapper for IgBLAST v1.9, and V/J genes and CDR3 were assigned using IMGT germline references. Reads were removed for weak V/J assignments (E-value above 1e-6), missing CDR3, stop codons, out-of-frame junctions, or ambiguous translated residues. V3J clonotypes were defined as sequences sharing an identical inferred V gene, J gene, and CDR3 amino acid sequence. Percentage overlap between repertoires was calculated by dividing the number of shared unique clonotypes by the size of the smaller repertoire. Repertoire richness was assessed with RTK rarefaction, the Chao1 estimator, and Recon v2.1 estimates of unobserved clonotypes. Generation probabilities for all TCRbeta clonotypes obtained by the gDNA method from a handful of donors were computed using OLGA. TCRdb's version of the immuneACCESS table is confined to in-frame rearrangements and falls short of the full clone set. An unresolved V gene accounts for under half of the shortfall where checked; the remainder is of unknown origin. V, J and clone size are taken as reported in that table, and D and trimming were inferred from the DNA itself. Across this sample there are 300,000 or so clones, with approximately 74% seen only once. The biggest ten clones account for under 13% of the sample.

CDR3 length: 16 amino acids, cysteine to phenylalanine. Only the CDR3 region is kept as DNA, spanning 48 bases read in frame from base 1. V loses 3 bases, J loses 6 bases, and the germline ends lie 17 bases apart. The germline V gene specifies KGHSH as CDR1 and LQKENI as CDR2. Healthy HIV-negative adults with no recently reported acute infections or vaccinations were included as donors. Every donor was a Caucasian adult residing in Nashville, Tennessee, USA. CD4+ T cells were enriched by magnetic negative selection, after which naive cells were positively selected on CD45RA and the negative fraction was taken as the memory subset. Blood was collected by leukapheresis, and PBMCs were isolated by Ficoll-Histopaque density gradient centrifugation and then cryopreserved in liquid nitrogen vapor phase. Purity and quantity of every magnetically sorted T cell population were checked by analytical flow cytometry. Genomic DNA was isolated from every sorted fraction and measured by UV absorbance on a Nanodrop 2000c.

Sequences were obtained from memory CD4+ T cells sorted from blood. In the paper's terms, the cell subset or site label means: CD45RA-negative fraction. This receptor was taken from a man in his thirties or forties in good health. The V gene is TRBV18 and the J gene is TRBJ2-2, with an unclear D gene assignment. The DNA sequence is TGTGCCAGCTCACCTCTTACCAGCCAAAAACCCGGGGAGCTGTTTTTT. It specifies CASSPLTSQKPGELFF.